This record concerns one TCR beta chain sequence. Its specificity is unknown. The junction shows a germline mismatch at one end, possibly a read error. The CDR3 length is 11 residues. CDR1 is MNHNY and CDR2 is SVGAGI in the germline V gene (reference sequence). TCRbeta libraries were built with three rounds of nested PCR, modified from ARM-PCR. TCRdb reprocessed the multiplex PCR reads with MiXCR, giving one entry per CDR3 protein. The sample lists fewer than 150,000 distinct CDR3 sequences; approximately 66% were seen once. This record comes from a study of tumor and adjacent non-tumor tissue in lung cancer. Study background: The cohort had roughly 12 adenocarcinoma, a couple of squamous cell and 1 small cell patients. Broader study findings: Patients with more diverse tumor TCRs had worse survival.

RNA was extracted from bulk tissue without any cell sorting. Chemotherapy-naive patients with new lung cancer underwent thoracic surgery in China, August–November 2014. The rearrangement links TRBV6-6 to TRBJ2-1; D is unclear. The sample taken for sequencing was lung tumor tissue. This TCR was sampled from a man aged 55 to 70 with small cell lung cancer. In nucleotides, the CDR3 is TGTGCCAGCACCGAACTTAATGATCAGTTCTTC. Its translation: CASTELNDQFF.